The clone carrying this TCR beta chain has just one count. This specimen belongs to a study of cytomegalovirus exposure and HLA in healthy donors. Primers included in the PCR were 60 Vbeta and 13 Jbeta primers. Authors' analysis steps: Among the unique TCR beta chains that a later analysis counted, about 81 million in all, about 12 million were shared. Sequencing used immunoSEQ multiplex PCR; TCRdb keeps in-frame clones, though not all of them. Clonal size and the V and J genes are those of that table, whereas D and trimming came from the DNA. Of 110,000 or so clones in the sample, 82% were seen once. V gave up 0 bases and J gave up 0 bases, with 3 bases separating them. The CDR3 covers 14 residues. Germline loops: CDR1 LGHNA, CDR2 YSLEER.

The sequenced material came from PBMCs. The V and J genes are TRBV4-3 and TRBJ2-1; no definite D call. The receptor comes from a woman younger than 35 in good health and CMV-seronegative. The CDR3 loop is CASSQDISYNEQFF. The CDR3 nucleotides read TGCGCCAGCAGCCAAGATATCTCCTACAATGAGCAGTTCTTC.